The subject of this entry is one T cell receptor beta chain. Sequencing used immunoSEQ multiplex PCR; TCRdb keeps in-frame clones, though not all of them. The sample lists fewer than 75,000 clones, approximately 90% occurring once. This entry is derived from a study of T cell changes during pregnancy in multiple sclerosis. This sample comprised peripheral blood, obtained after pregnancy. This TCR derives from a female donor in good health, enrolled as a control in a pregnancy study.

The CDR3 sequence is CASAPGQSPRDTQYF. Written as DNA, the CDR3 is TGTGCCAGCGCCCCCGGACAGTCACCCCGGGATACGCAGTATTTT. The chain is built from TRBV2 and TRBJ2-3, with a weak D call TRBD1 (6 bases). Germline CDR1 is SNHLY and CDR2 is FYNNEI. This CDR3 is 15 amino acids long. The V gene lost 8 bases and the J gene lost 6 bases, with 21 bases spanning the gap. Variable domain in full (rest from reference TRBV2 and TRBJ2-3): EPEVTQTPSHQVTQMGQEVILRCVPISNHLYFYWYRQILGQKVEFLVSFYNNEISEKSEIFDDQFSVERPDGSNFTLKIRSTKLEDSAMYFCASAPGQSPRDTQYFGPGTRLTVL.